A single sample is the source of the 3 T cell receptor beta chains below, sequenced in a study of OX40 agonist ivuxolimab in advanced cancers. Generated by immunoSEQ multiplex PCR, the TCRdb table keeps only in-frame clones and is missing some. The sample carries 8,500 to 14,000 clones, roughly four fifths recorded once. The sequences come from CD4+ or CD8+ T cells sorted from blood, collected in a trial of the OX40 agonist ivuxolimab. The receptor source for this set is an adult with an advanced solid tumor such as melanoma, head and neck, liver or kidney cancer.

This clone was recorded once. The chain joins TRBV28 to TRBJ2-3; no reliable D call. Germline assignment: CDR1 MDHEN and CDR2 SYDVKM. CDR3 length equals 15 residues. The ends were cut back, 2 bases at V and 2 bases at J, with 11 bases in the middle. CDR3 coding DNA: TGTGCCAGCAGTTTAAGTATGGCCTCCACAGATACGCAGTATTTT. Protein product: CASSLSMASTDTQYF.

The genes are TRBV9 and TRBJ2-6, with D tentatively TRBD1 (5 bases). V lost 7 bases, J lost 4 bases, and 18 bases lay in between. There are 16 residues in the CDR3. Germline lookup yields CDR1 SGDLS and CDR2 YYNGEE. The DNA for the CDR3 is TGTGCCAGCGGAAGTCATCAGGGTTCCGGGGCCAACGTCCTGACTTTC. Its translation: CASGSHQGSGANVLTF.

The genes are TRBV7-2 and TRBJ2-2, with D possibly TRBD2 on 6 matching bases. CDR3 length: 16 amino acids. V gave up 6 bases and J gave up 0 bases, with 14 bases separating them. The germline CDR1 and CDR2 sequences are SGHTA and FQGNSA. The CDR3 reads CASSPIAVANTGELFF. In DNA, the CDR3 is TGTGCCAGCAGTCCAATAGCGGTCGCGAACACCGGGGAGCTGTTTTTT.